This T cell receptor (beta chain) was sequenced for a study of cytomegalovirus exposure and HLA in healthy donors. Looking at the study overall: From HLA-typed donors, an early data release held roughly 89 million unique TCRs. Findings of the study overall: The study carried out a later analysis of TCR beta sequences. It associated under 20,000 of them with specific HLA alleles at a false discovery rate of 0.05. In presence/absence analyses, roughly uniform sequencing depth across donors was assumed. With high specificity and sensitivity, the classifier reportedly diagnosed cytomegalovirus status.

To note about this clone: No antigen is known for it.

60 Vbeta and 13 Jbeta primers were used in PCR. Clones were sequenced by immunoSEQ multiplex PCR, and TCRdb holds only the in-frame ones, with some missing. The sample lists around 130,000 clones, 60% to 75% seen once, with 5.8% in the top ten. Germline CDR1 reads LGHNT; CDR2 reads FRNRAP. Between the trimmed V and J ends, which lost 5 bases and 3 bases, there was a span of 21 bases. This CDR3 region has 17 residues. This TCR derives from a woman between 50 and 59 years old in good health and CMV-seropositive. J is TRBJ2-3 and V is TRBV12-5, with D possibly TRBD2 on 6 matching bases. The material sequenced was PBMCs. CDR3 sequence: CASGRGLSVPTTDTQYF. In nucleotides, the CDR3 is TGTGCTAGTGGTAGGGGACTCTCGGTGCCTACTACAGATACGCAGTATTTT.